These 6 T cell receptor beta chains share one sample of origin, sequenced in a study of cytomegalovirus exposure and HLA in healthy donors. 60 Vbeta and 13 Jbeta primers were used in PCR. Using immunoSEQ multiplex PCR, the repertoire was profiled, and TCRdb retains in-frame clones only, with some absent. The sample includes 90,000 to 100,000 clones, more than 55% seen only once; the top ten take roughly 5.5%. The sequencing input was PBMCs. The receptor set was obtained from a boy aged 5-17 years in good health and CMV-seropositive.

The rearrangement links TRBV5-1 to TRBJ2-2; TRBD1 agrees at 8 bases. The germline V gene encodes CDR1 SGHRS and CDR2 YFSETQ. CDR3 size: 15 residues. V lost 3 bases and J lost 7; bases outside the gene matches: 8. The CDR3 sequence: CASSSLRGRGGELFF. In DNA form, the CDR3 reads TGCGCCAGCAGCTCGCTCAGGGGGCGCGGCGGGGAGCTGTTTTTT.

This clone has just a few counts. The gene calls are TRBV19 and TRBJ2-7, with 11 bases fitting TRBD1. Unmatched junction bases numbered 13, after V lost 3 bases and J lost 0 bases. Germline assignment: CDR1 LNHDA and CDR2 SQIVND (reference sequence). The length of the CDR3 is 19 residues. CDR3 sequence: CASSIRGQGAINSSYEQYF. CDR3 sequence (DNA): TGTGCCAGTAGTATCCGTGGACAGGGGGCTATCAATAGCTCCTACGAGCAGTACTTC.

The chain carries TRBV14 and TRBJ2-3, with 8 bases lining up with TRBD2. The V gene end was trimmed by 4 bases and the J gene end by 2 bases; junction bases not matched to a gene: 5. CDR1 and CDR2 (germline): SGHDN, FVKESK. This CDR3 is built from 15 residues. This CDR3 reads CASSLGLGDTDTQYF. The CDR3, as DNA: TGTGCCAGCAGCCTGGGACTAGGAGACACAGATACGCAGTATTTT.

V usage is TRBV10-2 and J usage is TRBJ2-7; 7 bases agree with TRBD1. This CDR3 has 15 residues. J lost 1 base, V lost 7 bases, and 10 bases had no gene match. Germline lookup yields CDR1 WSHSY and CDR2 SAAADI. CDR3 protein: CASNTQGIGSYEQYF. The CDR3 bases are TGCGCCAGCAACACACAGGGGATCGGTTCCTACGAGCAGTACTTC.

V is TRBV9 and J is TRBJ1-1; TRBD1 is a possible D gene (6 bases). Per germline, CDR1 SGDLS and CDR2 YYNGEE. This CDR3 is built from 17 residues. The V gene lost 4 bases and the J gene lost 0 bases, with 19 bases spanning the gap. CDR3 residues: CASSRGAGVPLNTEAFF. The CDR3, as DNA: TGTGCCAGCAGCCGGGGGGCCGGGGTTCCCTTGAACACTGAAGCTTTCTTT.

This clone was recorded only once. This rearrangement joins TRBV23-1 to TRBJ2-1, with D possibly being TRBD1 (5 bases). TRBV23-1 is an ORF for which the function is uncertain. The CDR3 spans 18 residues. Between the trimmed V and J ends, which lost 10 bases and 5 bases, there was a span of 30 bases. CDR3: CATQLSTASKGQDNEQFF. Written as DNA, the CDR3 is TGCGCCACCCAATTAAGTACGGCATCAAAGGGGCAAGACAATGAGCAGTTCTTC.